This T cell receptor beta chain is drawn from a study of naive and memory T cell subsets. Whole-blood samples were over 2 ml of peripheral blood from healthy adult volunteers. Findings of the study overall: TCR transcript changes with activation or differentiation may affect this RNA method.

To note about this clonotype: Its matching antigen is unknown.

Blood and skin TCR RNA was reverse transcribed with alpha and beta constant primers. Four PCR rounds used nested alpha and beta constant region primers plus the SP2 primer. In TCRdb, the 5' RACE reads were re-called with MiXCR into one record per CDR3 protein. The table has about 25,000 distinct CDR3 sequences, roughly 23% seen once. This TCR was recovered from a female donor in good health.

The CDR3 sequence: CSAWTGGHEQYF. CDR3 in DNA: TGCAGTGCTTGGACAGGGGGCCACGAGCAGTACTTC. This chain uses TRBV20-1 with TRBJ2-7; 11 nucleotides agree with TRBD1. J was trimmed by 5 bases and V by 5 bases; bases with no gene match: 2. The V gene's germline CDR1 is DFQATT and CDR2 SNEGSKA (reference sequence). The length of the CDR3 is 12 residues.